This TCR beta chain was identified during a study of T cell responses to AZD1222 COVID-19 vaccine. Study-level points and caveats: No repertoire was sampled before or during the peak T cell response, only after it.

Second doses were pooled across both intervals (about 4 or about 12 weeks). Measured with immunoSEQ multiplex PCR; TCRdb has only the in-frame clones, and not every one. Of about 140,000 clones in the sample, about 90% were seen once. On this clone: No antigen is known for it.

The clonotype was recovered from an adult who received the AZD1222 COVID-19 vaccine. The sequencing here drew on peripheral blood, taken 28 days after the second AZD1222 dose.

The CDR3 DNA reads as TGTGCCAGCACCCACGCGGGACTAGTGGACTACAATGAGCAGTTCTTC. This encodes CASTHAGLVDYNEQFF. This chain uses TRBV11-2 with TRBJ2-1, with 8 bases aligning to TRBD2. With V trimmed by 7 bases and J by 3 bases, 11 bases remained unmatched. The CDR3 is made up of 16 amino acids. Germline assignment: CDR1 SGHAT and CDR2 FQNNGV.